These 20 T cell receptor beta chains share one sample of origin, sequenced in a study of persistence of HIV-infected CD4 T cells. This was the immunoSEQ version 4 assay in survey mode. The data were produced by immunoSEQ multiplex PCR, yet TCRdb's version contains in-frame clones alone and is incomplete. This repertoire shows about 36,000 clones, 85% to 90% found once; its top ten account for roughly 5.6%. These receptors' antigens are unknown. Cells were stimulated with overlapping HIV-1 Gag 15-mer peptides. CD40L/CD69 double-negative CD45RO-high memory CD4+ T cells were collected. The sample in question was cultured CD4+ T cells from PBMCs, obtained from a patient who received antiretroviral therapy. Receptor source: an adult with HIV. The donor label of this sample is uncertain.

The V gene is TRBV19, the J gene TRBJ2-7, with a possible D match to TRBD2 (5 bases). Between the trimmed V and J ends, which lost 7 bases and 1 base, there was a span of 11 bases. There are 13 residues in the CDR3. Looked up from germline, CDR1 is LNHDA and CDR2 is SQIVND (reference sequence). The CDR3 nucleotides read TGTGCCAGTACTACGGGGAGTTCCTACGAGCAGTACTTC. This encodes CASTTGSSYEQYF.

The V gene is TRBV29-1, the J gene TRBJ1-2, with D hard to call. The V end was cut by 4 bases, the J end by 0 bases, with 15 bases between. The V gene's germline CDR1 is SQVTM and CDR2 ANQGSEA. The CDR3 loop spans 15 amino acids. In DNA form, the CDR3 reads TGCAGCGTTGCCCCTCTGAGGGCAGCTAACTATGGCTACACCTTC. Translated, it gives CSVAPLRAANYGYTF.

The chain links TRBV2 to TRBJ1-1; TRBD1 is a possible D gene (5 bases). The CDR3 has 11 residues. V was pared by 3 bases and J by 11 bases, with 10 bases between. CDR1 is SNHLY and CDR2 is FYNNEI in the germline V gene. CDR3 sequence reads: CASSDLPGAFF. The CDR3 DNA is TGTGCCAGCAGTGACCTCCCAGGGGCTTTCTTT.

The chain is built from TRBV5-5 and TRBJ1-5; D gene ambiguous. The length of the CDR3 is 15 residues. Germline-derived CDR1 and CDR2 are SGHKS and YYEKEE (reference sequence). V shed 0 bases and J shed 7 bases, with 14 bases lying between them. The CDR3: CASSLGLLEGQPQHF. DNA of the CDR3: TGTGCCAGCAGCTTGGGTCTCCTTGAAGGGCAGCCCCAGCATTTT.

This clone was picked up one time. V usage is TRBV10-3 and J usage is TRBJ2-6; D uncertain. The CDR3 sequence is 16 residues long. Germline V lookup: CDR1 ENHRY, CDR2 SYGVKD. Trimming left V 7 bases short and J 0 bases short, with 13 bases between. The CDR3 here is CAINPGPISGANVLTF. CDR3 bases: TGTGCCATCAACCCGGGCCCCATCTCTGGGGCCAACGTCCTGACTTTC.

This rearrangement joins TRBV7-9 to TRBJ1-5; no definite D call. Germline loops: CDR1 SEHNR, CDR2 FQNEAQ (reference sequence). V lost 5 bases to trimming and J lost 7 bases, with 12 bases between them. This CDR3 region has 13 residues. CDR3 protein: CASSPPGGQPQHF. The DNA for the CDR3 is TGTGCCAGCAGCCCCCCGGGCGGCCAGCCCCAGCATTTT. Full variable domain (outside the CDR3, taken from reference TRBV7-9 and TRBJ1-5): DTGVSQNPRHKITKRGQNVTFRCDPISEHNRLYWYRQTLGQGPEFLTYFQNEAQLEKSRLLSDRFSAERPKGSFSTLEIQRTEQGDSAMYLCASSPPGGQPQHFGDGTRLSIL.

The chain employs TRBV5-4 and TRBJ2-7, with D possibly TRBD1 on 6 matching bases. Germline assignment: CDR1 SGHNT and CDR2 YYREEE (reference sequence). This CDR3 has 16 residues. The V end lost 4 bases, the J end lost 0 bases, and 17 bases lay between the germline ends. The CDR3 DNA reads as TGTGCCAGCAGCGTTGGACGGGAAGGGGGCTCCTACGAGCAGTACTTC. Translating it yields CASSVGREGGSYEQYF.

This chain links TRBV5-1 with TRBJ1-5; D is ambiguous. V lost 0 bases to trimming and J lost 5 bases, with 18 bases between them. Germline CDR1 SGHRS, CDR2 YFSETQ. The length of the CDR3 is 17 residues. The CDR3 region is CASSLVQDELVHQPQHF. CDR3 sequence (DNA): TGCGCCAGCAGCTTGGTGCAGGACGAACTAGTACATCAGCCCCAGCATTTT.

V usage is TRBV6-5 and J usage is TRBJ1-1; D not certain. Germline V lookup: CDR1 MNHEY, CDR2 SVGAGI. V lost 2 bases and J lost 1, with 8 bases in between. This CDR3 has 14 amino acids. DNA of the CDR3: TGTGCCAGCAGTTACCGGGATGGGAACACTGAAGCTTTCTTT. It is translated as CASSYRDGNTEAFF.

The V and J genes are TRBV18 and TRBJ1-4; TRBD1 might be the D (6 bases). Germline values: CDR1 KGHSH, CDR2 LQKENI. The CDR3 covers 15 residues. V dropped 4 bases and J dropped 3 bases, with 12 bases sitting between them. This CDR3 is CASSQLQGPNEKLFF. In DNA, the CDR3 is TGTGCCAGCTCACAACTACAGGGTCCTAATGAAAAACTGTTTTTT.

The chain couples TRBV19 to TRBJ2-7; no clear D. The CDR3 is 14 residues long. Per germline, CDR1 LNHDA and CDR2 SQIVND (reference sequence). V lost 7 bases and J lost 0, with 13 bases in between. The DNA for the CDR3 is TGTGCCAGTACCCCCCAGCCGAACTCCTACGAGCAGTACTTC. This encodes CASTPQPNSYEQYF.

This clone was observed a few times. The rearrangement joins TRBV4-2 to TRBJ2-2; TRBD2 agrees at 13 bases. In germline, CDR1 is LGHNA, CDR2 YNFKEQ. Losses at the gene ends were 0 bases for V and 0 bases for J; bases not matched to a gene: 4. CDR3 size: 19 residues. Here the CDR3 reads CASSQEGLAGSTNTGELFF. CDR3 nucleotides: TGTGCCAGCAGCCAAGAGGGACTAGCGGGGAGTACGAACACCGGGGAGCTGTTTTTT.

This clone came up once. This chain connects TRBV4-1 to TRBJ2-7; TRBD1 aligns across 7 bases. This CDR3 has 16 amino acids. The V and J ends lost 5 bases and 0 bases, in that order; junction bases with no gene match: 10. Germline CDR1 is MGHRA and CDR2 is YSYEKL. CDR3 amino acids: CASSIAGTASSYEQYF. DNA for the CDR3: TGCGCCAGCAGCATCGCCGGGACAGCGAGCTCCTACGAGCAGTACTTC.

This chain joins TRBV20-1 and TRBJ1-1; D not certain. Germline assignment: CDR1 DFQATT and CDR2 SNEGSKA (reference sequence). This CDR3 comprises 11 residues. The CDR3 DNA reads TGCCGTGGGGAGGTGAACACTGAAGCTTTCTTT. Translated: CRGEVNTEAFF.

The V call is TRBV30, the J call TRBJ2-2; tentatively, D is TRBD1 (6 bases). Germline values: CDR1 GTSNPN, CDR2 SVGIG (reference sequence). The V end lost 7 bases, the J end lost 7 bases, and 13 bases lay between the germline ends. The CDR3 is 12 amino acids. CDR3: CAYRDMGGELFF. CDR3 DNA sequence: TGTGCCTACAGGGACATGGGCGGGGAGCTGTTTTTT.

The chain has TRBV28 and TRBJ2-3; no definite D call. Germline CDR1 and CDR2: MDHEN and SYDVKM. The CDR3 is 13 residues long. V lost 7 bases and J lost 4, with 12 bases in between. The CDR3 bases are TGTGCCAGCACGTCCCGGTGGGCAGATACGCAGTATTTT. Protein product: CASTSRWADTQYF.

The chain recombines TRBV19 with TRBJ1-5; possibly TRBD1 for D (5 bases). CDR1 LNHDA and CDR2 SQIVND come from the germline V gene (reference sequence). The CDR3 length is 13 residues. V was clipped by 7 bases and J by 4 bases, with 11 bases between them. The CDR3 DNA follows: TGTGCCAGTAATGTGGAGGGGAATCAGCCCCAGCATTTT. Translated: CASNVEGNQPQHF.

The chain carries TRBV20-1 and TRBJ1-2; D ambiguous. V was shortened by 3 bases and J by 2 bases, with 7 bases between the two germline ends. CDR1 and CDR2 from the germline V gene are DFQATT and SNEGSKA (reference sequence). This CDR3 has 12 amino acids. CDR3 loop: CSASKGNYGYTF. CDR3 bases: TGCAGTGCTAGTAAAGGGAACTATGGCTACACCTTC.

The rearrangement uses TRBV4-2 and TRBJ1-3, with D possibly being TRBD1 (5 bases). Germline CDR1 is LGHNA and CDR2 is YNFKEQ. This CDR3 region has 16 residues. V was cut by 0 bases and J by 0 bases, with 9 bases left in between. CDR3 sequence (DNA): TGTGCCAGCAGCCAAGATCCTACAGGCTCTGGAAACACCATATATTTT. Protein: CASSQDPTGSGNTIYF.

The V call is TRBV5-4, the J call TRBJ2-1; TRBD1 matches at 7 bases. The junction had 10 bases not matched to a gene; V was cut back by 4 bases and J by 3 bases. This CDR3 is built from 16 residues. CDR1 is SGHNT and CDR2 is YYREEE in the germline V gene (reference sequence). DNA for the CDR3: TGTGCCAGCAGCCGAGGGGGACAGAAGAACTACAATGAGCAGTTCTTC. This codes for CASSRGGQKNYNEQFF.